This entry is about one T cell receptor beta chain. These data originate in a study of CD8 T cells in Susac syndrome. After extraction with the RNeasy kit, about 0.45 to 1 ug of the RNA was reverse transcribed using random hexamers. TCRdb re-called the immunoSEQ multiplex PCR reads through MiXCR, storing one row per CDR3 protein. The table shows roughly 28,000 distinct CDR3 sequences, with 94% occurring only once. The CDR3 covers 12 residues. V was pared by 5 bases and J by 10 bases, with 5 bases of the junction left unmatched. Germline CDR1 MNHEY, CDR2 SMNVEV (reference sequence). V gene TRBV27 combines with J gene TRBJ2-1; 7 bases match TRBD1. The source material was CD8+ T cells from PBMCs. This TCR came from a human donor in good health. CDR3 DNA sequence: TGTGCCAGCAGTGCGACAGGGAACGAGCAGTTCTTC. Translated: CASSATGNEQFF.